The TCR beta chain described here comes from a study of cytomegalovirus exposure and HLA in healthy donors. Germline-derived CDR1 and CDR2 are LNHDA and SQIVND (reference sequence). This CDR3 contains 13 residues. Trimming pared 5 bases from V and 7 bases from J, leaving 14 bases between. General study points: Later work found that TCR association rates differed between HLA loci; DRB1 had the most and HLA-C the fewest. TCR beta V- and J-gene trimming, according to a later analysis, was linked to a missense DCLRE1C variant.

On this clone: Its antigen is currently unknown.

Both 60 Vbeta primers and 13 Jbeta primers went into the PCR. Sequencing was performed with immunoSEQ multiplex PCR; in TCRdb, only in-frame clones are kept and a portion is missing. This sample has under 200,000 clones; roughly four fifths occur once, and the top ten carry around 2.4%. The chain is built from TRBV19 and TRBJ1-1, with D unclear. The origin of this receptor is a female donor in good health and CMV-seronegative. Material for sequencing was PBMCs. The DNA of the CDR3 is TGTGCCAGTAGTCCAGAGAGGCAAGATGAAGCTTTCTTT. It specifies CASSPERQDEAFF. Full variable domain (remainder filled in from reference TRBV19 and TRBJ1-1): DGGITQSPKYLFRKEGQNVTLSCEQNLNHDAMYWYRQDPGQGLRLIYYSQIVNDFQKGDIAEGYSVSREKKESFPLTVTSAQKNPTAFYLCASSPERQDEAFFGQGTRLTVV.